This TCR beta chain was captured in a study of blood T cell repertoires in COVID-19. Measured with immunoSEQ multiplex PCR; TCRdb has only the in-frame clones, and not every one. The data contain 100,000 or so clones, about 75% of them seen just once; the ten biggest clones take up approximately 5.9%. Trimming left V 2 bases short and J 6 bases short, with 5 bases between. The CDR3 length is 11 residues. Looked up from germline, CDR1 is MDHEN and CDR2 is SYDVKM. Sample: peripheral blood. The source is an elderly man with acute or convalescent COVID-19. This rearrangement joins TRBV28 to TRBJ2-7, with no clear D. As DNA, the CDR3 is TGTGCCAGCAGTTTAAGAGGCGAGCAGTACTTC. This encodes CASSLRGEQYF.